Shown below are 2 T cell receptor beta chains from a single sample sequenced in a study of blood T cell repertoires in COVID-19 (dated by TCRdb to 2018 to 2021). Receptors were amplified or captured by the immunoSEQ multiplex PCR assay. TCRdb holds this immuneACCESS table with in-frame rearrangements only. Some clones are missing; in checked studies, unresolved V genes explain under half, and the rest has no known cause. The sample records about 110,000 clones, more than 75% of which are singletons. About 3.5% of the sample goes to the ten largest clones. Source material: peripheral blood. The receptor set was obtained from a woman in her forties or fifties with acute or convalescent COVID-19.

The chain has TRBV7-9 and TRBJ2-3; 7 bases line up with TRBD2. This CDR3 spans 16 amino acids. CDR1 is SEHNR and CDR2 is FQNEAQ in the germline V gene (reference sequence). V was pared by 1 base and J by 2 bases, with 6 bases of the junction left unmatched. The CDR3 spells CASSLGASGTTDTQYF. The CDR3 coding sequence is TGTGCCAGCAGCTTAGGGGCTAGCGGAACCACAGATACGCAGTATTTT.

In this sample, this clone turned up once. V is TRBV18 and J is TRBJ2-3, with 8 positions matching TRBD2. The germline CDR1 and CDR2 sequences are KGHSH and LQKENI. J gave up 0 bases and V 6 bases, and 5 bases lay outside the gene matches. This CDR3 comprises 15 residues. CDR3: CASSPSGPSTDTQYF. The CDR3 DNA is TGTGCCAGCTCTCCTAGCGGGCCCAGCACAGATACGCAGTATTTT.